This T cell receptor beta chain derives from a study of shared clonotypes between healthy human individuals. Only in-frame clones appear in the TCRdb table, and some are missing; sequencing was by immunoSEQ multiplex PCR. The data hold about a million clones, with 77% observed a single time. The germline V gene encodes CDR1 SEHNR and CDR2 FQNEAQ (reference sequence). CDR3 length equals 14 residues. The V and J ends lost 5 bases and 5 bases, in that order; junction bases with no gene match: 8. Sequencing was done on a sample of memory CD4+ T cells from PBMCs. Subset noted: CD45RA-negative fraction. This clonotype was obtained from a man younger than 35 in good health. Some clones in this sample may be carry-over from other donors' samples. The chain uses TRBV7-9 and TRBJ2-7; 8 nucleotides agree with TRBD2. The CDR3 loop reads CASSPPGGSHEQYF. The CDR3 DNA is TGTGCCAGCAGCCCCCCGGGGGGGTCCCACGAGCAGTACTTC.